This TCR beta chain was recorded in a study of prognosis after radiotherapy for stage I lung cancer (dated by TCRdb to the early 2020s). About the investigation overall: Roughly 20 stage I NSCLC patients were enrolled in Nanjing, China, between 2018 and January 2019. The study sequenced about 40 blood samples from some 20 patients, one before and one after SBRT per patient. Distant metastases were developed by four of the 19 patients after SBRT, at a median of around seven months, whereas no significant progression was observed in the other 15 patients. SBRT was not combined with any concurrent therapy in any patient. On tumor histology, some 11 patients had adenocarcinoma and about seven had squamous cell carcinoma. The patients included around 13 who had newly diagnosed primary stage I lung tumors, along with about 5 others who had oligometastatic NSCLC after their primary tumor had been surgically resected. All patients were considered medically inoperable, owing to comorbidities in some 11 and refusal of surgery in about 7. Image-guided IMRT or VMAT was used to deliver SBRT in 3 to 5 fractions at a biologically effective dose of at least 100 Gy. Peripheral blood TCR beta repertoires were profiled in stage I NSCLC patients before and after stereotactic body radiotherapy, and the study then linked these repertoires to distant failure. The cohort was made up of about a dozen men and over 5 women, with a median age of around 74 years and an age range of roughly 50 to 85 years. Paper-wide results and their limitations: Unique TCR clone counts fell after SBRT (median about 9,700 before versus 6,000 to 8,000 after; Wilcoxon paired P=0.011). None of the reported P values were adjusted for multiple comparisons. The study was limited by the small cohort and short follow-up, and independent validation of the study findings is required. Post-SBRT Shannon entropy and its change from baseline were lower in patients who developed distant metastases; baseline Shannon entropy was not associated with metastases. Tumor specificity of expanded TCR clones was not determined. TRBV and TRBJ usage frequencies reportedly varied with metastasis status, involving two V genes at baseline and several V and two J genes after SBRT.

Deletion took 6 bases off V and 5 bases off J, with a span of 17 bases between the germline ends. The CDR3 runs 14 residues from the cysteine to the phenylalanine. The CDR3 DNA has 42 bases and is translated from base 1. Based on the germline V gene, the CDR1 and CDR2 sequences are SGDLS and YYNGEE. This clonotype was counted many times. Its antigen target is currently unknown. Nothing much larger sits one base from this clone, and base qualities are not available. Two rounds of multiplex PCR on genomic DNA were used to amplify the TCR beta CDR3 region. In the first PCR round, primers specific to each TRBV and TRBJ gene were used, and the primer sequences were filed in Chinese patent CN105087789A. Universal primers were used in the second round of PCR. The Roche High Pure PCR Template Preparation Kit was used to extract genomic DNA from frozen PBMCs. The libraries underwent paired-end sequencing with 151 bp reads on an Illumina HiSeq 3000. The original methods were these. CutAdapt was used to remove raw reads lacking the multiplex PCR primer sequences. High-quality paired reads were merged into contigs with PEAR. MiXCR assigned TRB V, D and J gene segments to each contig by aligning to reference sequences. To remove sequencing errors, CDR3 sequences were clustered according to base quality and sequence similarity. Shannon entropy normalized by the natural log of productive TCR sequence number was used as the measure of diversity. One minus Shannon entropy divided by the natural log of the number of unique clonotypes was used as the definition of clonality. The Youden index of ROC curves was used to select progression-free survival cut-offs for repertoire metrics, and analyses were performed in R 3.5.3. TCRdb took the public reads, trimmed them with fastp at Q25, ran MiXCR for clone calling and kept in-frame beta chains. Identical CDR3 proteins give one entry, which carries the most common genes and DNA. V and J calls and clone size were set by TCRdb, not the authors. Recorded for this sample are about 28,000 distinct CDR3 sequences; just over 45% of them occurred a single time. The ten largest account for around 14% of the sample.

All patients had node-negative disease on CT and PET/CT, and none had a history of other malignancies or had previously received chemotherapy or radiotherapy. At each of the two time points, 5.5 to 7.5 milliliters of peripheral venous blood were collected into EDTA tubes. Ficoll-Paque Plus density-gradient centrifugation was used to isolate PBMCs. Immediately after collection, samples were stored at -80 degrees C until analysis. The clonotype comes from a donor of 50 years or more with non-small cell lung cancer. The starting material was PBMCs, obtained before or after stereotactic body radiation therapy (not recorded which). The V and J segments used are TRBV9 and TRBJ2-5; the D gene cannot be resolved reliably. This receptor has the CDR3 CASTSGGSDETQYF. The DNA sequence is as follows: TGTGCCAGCACCTCGGGTGGGTCGGATGAGACCCAGTACTTC.